This is a list of T cell receptor beta chains from one sample in a study of T cell repertoires and Cas9 in healthy adults. Assay: immunoSEQ multiplex PCR; the TCRdb copy retains only in-frame clones and omits some. The sample has 20,000 to 25,000 clones; 91% are singletons. Input material: CD4+ effector T cells (CD127+, CD25-, CD137-, CD154-) from PBMCs; culture status not recorded. These receptors were obtained from a human donor in good health. The conserved cysteine and the conserved F or W are not part of the CDR3 here.

V gene	J gene	CDR3 protein
TRBV2	TRBJ2-2	ASSLGSNTGELF
TRBV28	TRBJ1-2	ASSLLYRGQRDGYT
TRBV5-4	TRBJ1-1	ASSQQGRDTEAF
TRBV9	TRBJ1-1	ASSADTRGTEAF
TRBV4-1	TRBJ1-2	ASSQAGTGGIYGYT
TRBV5-5	TRBJ2-1	ASSSGPEQF
TRBV9	TRBJ2-5	ASSASGHLSGETQY
TRBV7-2	TRBJ2-3	ASSLQGASTDTQY
TRBV6-1	TRBJ1-5	ASNSRNQPQH
TRBV28	TRBJ1-3	ASSPGTGGNTIY
TRBV2	TRBJ2-5	ASSVSGGQETQY
TRBV2	TRBJ1-1	ASLTRNTEAF
TRBV25-1	TRBJ1-6	ASTAWDSNNSPLH
TRBV5-4	TRBJ1-2	ASSLALGNYGYT
TRBV10-1	TRBJ1-1	ASSESGGGTEAF
TRBV7-2	TRBJ2-1	ASSPPGAVYEQF
TRBV30	TRBJ1-2	AWSRRVDGYT
TRBV5-1	TRBJ2-7	ASSLTGTSYEQY
TRBV4-2	TRBJ1-2	ASSQVNLQGDGYT
TRBV4-1	TRBJ1-3	ASSQVGGDTIY
TRBV15	TRBJ1-1	ATSRPPEGKAF
TRBV6-5	TRBJ1-3	ASSYTRTGGKYTIY
TRBV6-5	TRBJ1-2	ASSYGASGGYGYT
TRBV11-1	TRBJ1-1	ASSGDRMNTEAF
TRBV7-2	TRBJ1-2	ASSLELIQGRYGYT
TRBV5-8	TRBJ2-5	ASTRPEGRGRQETQY
TRBV29-1	TRBJ1-1	SVQTIMNTEAF
TRBV6-6	TRBJ2-5	ASSYGNRETQY
TRBV28	TRBJ1-2	ASTLKGNYGYT
TRBV30	TRBJ1-1	AWRVGTWGGVEAF
TRBV5-8	TRBJ1-4	ASRARGILDEKLF
TRBV19	TRBJ2-1	ASNLGGLYNEQF
TRBV19	TRBJ1-5	ASTGWQGLQGNQPQH
TRBV7-7	TRBJ2-1	ASSLEGIGAGGGEQF
TRBV19	TRBJ1-3	ASSRLARTSGNTIY
TRBV6-5	TRBJ2-7	ASSETGTGQY
TRBV18	TRBJ2-6	ASSPSRQSGANVLT
TRBV4-3	TRBJ2-3	ASSQARRTSARTDTQY
TRBV7-2	TRBJ2-1	ASSTAGTGEYNEQF
TRBV28	TRBJ1-2	ASSFPARGTGVVTNYGYT
TRBV5-1	TRBJ2-1	ASSSSSGGAKEQF
TRBV6-1	TRBJ1-2	ASRYGNWGGYT
TRBV6-1	TRBJ2-7	ASSGNSYEQY
TRBV28	TRBJ2-1	ASSLGQRKEF
TRBV5-1	TRBJ1-4	ASSQDRGEKLF
TRBV9	TRBJ1-2	ASSVESRQGGNGYT
TRBV27	TRBJ2-1	ASSLSRTGGNEQF